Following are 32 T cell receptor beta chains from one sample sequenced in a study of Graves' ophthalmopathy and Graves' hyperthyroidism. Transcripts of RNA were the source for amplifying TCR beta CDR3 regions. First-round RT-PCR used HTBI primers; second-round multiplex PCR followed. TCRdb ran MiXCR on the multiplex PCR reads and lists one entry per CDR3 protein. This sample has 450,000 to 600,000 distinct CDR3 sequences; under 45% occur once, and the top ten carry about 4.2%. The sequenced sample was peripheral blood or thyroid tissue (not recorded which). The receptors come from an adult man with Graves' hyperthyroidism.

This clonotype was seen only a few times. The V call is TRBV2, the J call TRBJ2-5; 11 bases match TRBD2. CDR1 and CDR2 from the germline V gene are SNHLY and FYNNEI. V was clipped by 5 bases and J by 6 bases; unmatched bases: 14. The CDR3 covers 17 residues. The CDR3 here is CASSLIPTSGSEKTQYF. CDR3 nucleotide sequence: TGTGCCAGCAGTTTAATCCCCACTAGCGGGAGCGAAAAGACCCAGTACTTC. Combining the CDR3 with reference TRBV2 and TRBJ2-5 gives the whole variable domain EPEVTQTPSHQVTQMGQEVILRCVPISNHLYFYWYRQILGQKVEFLVSFYNNEISEKSEIFDDQFSVERPDGSNFTLKIRSTKLEDSAMYFCASSLIPTSGSEKTQYFGPGTRLLVL.

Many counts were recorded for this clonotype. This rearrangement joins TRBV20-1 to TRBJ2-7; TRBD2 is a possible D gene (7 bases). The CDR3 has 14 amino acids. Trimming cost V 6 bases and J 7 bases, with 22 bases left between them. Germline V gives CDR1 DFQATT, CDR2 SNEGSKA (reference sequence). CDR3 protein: CSANDRGGWREQYF. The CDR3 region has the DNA TGCAGTGCCAACGATAGGGGGGGATGGCGGGAGCAGTACTTC.

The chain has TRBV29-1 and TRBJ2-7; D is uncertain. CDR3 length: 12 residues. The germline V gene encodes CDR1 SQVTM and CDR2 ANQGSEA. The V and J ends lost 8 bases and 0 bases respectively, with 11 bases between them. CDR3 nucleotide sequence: TGCAGCAGCCATCCCAGCTCCTACGAGCAGTACTTC. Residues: CSSHPSSYEQYF.

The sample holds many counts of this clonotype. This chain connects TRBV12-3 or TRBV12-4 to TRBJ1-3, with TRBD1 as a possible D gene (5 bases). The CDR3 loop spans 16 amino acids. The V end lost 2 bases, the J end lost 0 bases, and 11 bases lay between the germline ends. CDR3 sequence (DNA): TGTGCCAGCAGTTTATTGGACACAGCCTCTGGAAACACCATATATTTT. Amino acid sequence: CASSLLDTASGNTIYF.

The CDR3 protein is CASRPGGENTEAFF. The CDR3 DNA reads as TGTGCCAGCAGGCCCGGAGGGGAGAACACTGAAGCTTTCTTT. The V gene is TRBV28, the J gene TRBJ1-1; possible D gene TRBD1, 5 bases. The germline V and J ends were trimmed by 6 bases and 1 base, with 12 bases remaining between them. This CDR3 region has 14 residues. Germline V lookup: CDR1 MDHEN, CDR2 SYDVKM.

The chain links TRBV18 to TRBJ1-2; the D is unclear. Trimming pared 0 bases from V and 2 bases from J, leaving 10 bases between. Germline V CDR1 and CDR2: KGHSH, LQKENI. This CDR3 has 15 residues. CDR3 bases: TGTGCCAGCTCACCACCTTTTCCGGGAAACTATGGCTACACCTTC. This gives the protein CASSPPFPGNYGYTF.

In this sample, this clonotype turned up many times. Here the CDR3 reads CASRAGTDNSPLHF. The DNA of the CDR3 is TGTGCCAGCAGAGCCGGGACAGATAATTCACCCCTCCACTTT. The rearrangement uses TRBV12-3 or TRBV12-4 and TRBJ1-6; 7 bases align to TRBD1. V lost 6 bases, J lost 5 bases, and 4 bases stayed unmatched. This CDR3 spans 14 amino acids.

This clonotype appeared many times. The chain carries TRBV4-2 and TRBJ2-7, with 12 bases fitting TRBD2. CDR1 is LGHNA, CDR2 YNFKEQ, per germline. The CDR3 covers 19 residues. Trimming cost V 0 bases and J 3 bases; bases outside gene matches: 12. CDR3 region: CASSQDGLAGSLRIYEQYF. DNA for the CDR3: TGTGCCAGCAGCCAAGACGGACTAGCGGGGTCTTTAAGGATCTACGAGCAGTACTTC.

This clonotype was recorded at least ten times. The CDR3 DNA reads as TGTGCCAGCAGATTTTCCAAGGGCCAAGAGACCCAGTACTTC. Protein sequence: CASRFSKGQETQYF. The chain employs TRBV2 and TRBJ2-5; D gene uncertain. There are 14 residues in the CDR3. The germline V gene encodes CDR1 SNHLY and CDR2 FYNNEI. V was trimmed by 6 bases and J by 1 base, leaving 12 bases between them.

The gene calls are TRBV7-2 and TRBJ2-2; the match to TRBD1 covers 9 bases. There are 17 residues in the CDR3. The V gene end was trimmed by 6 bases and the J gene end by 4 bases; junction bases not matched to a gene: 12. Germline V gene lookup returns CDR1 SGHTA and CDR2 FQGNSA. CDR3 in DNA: TGTGCCAGCAGTAACCCCCAGACAGGGGGAACCACCGGGGAGCTGTTTTTT. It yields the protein CASSNPQTGGTTGELFF.

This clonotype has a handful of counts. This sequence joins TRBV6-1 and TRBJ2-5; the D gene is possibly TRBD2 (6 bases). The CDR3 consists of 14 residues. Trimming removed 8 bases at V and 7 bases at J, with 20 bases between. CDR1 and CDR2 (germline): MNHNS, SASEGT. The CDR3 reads CASAGTFPSGTQYF. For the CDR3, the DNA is TGTGCCAGCGCGGGGACTTTCCCTTCAGGGACCCAGTACTTC.

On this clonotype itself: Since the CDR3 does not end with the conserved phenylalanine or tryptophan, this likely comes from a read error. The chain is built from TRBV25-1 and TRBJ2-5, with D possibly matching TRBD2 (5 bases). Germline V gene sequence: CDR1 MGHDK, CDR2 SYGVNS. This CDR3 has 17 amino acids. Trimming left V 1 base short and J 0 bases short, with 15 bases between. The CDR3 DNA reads TGTGCCAGCAGTGAATCCGTAGGACTCAGGAACCAAGAGACCCAGTACCTC. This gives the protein CASSESVGLRNQETQYL.

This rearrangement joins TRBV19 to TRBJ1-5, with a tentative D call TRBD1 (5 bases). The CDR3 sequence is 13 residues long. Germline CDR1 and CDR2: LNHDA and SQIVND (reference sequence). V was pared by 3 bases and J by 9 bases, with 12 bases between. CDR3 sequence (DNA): TGTGCCAGTAGTATTCGAGCTGGGGGGCCCCAGCATTTT. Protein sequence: CASSIRAGGPQHF.

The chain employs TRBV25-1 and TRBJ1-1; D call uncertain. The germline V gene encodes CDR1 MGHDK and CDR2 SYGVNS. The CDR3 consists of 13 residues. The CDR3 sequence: CARSGGGNTEAFF. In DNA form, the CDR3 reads TGTGCTAGAAGTGGTGGCGGCAACACTGAAGCTTTCTTT.

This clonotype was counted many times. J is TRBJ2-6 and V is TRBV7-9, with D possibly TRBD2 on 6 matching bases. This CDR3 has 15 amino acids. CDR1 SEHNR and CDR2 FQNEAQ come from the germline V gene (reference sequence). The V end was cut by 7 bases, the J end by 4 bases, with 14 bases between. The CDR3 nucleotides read TGTGCCAGCACCAAACGGGGGTCCGGGGCCAACGTCCTGACTTTC. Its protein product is CASTKRGSGANVLTF.

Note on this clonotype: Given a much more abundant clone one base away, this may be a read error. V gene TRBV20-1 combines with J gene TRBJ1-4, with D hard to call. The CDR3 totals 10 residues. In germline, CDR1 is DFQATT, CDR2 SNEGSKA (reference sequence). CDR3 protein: CNVPGEKLFF. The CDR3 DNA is TGCAATGTCCCGGGGGAAAAACTGTTTTTT.

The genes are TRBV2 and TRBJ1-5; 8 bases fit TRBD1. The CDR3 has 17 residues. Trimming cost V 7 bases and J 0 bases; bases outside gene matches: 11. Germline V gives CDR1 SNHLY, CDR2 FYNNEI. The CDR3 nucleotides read TGTGCCAGCATCGCGATCGGGACAGGATCTAGCAATCAGCCCCAGCATTTT. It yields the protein CASIAIGTGSSNQPQHF.

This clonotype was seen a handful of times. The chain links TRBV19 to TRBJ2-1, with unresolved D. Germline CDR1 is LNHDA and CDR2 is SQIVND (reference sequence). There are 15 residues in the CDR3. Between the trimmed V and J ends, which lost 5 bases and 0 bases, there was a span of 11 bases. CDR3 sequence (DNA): TGTGCCAGTAGTCCCCTAGTTTTCTCCTACAATGAGCAGTTCTTC. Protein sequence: CASSPLVFSYNEQFF.

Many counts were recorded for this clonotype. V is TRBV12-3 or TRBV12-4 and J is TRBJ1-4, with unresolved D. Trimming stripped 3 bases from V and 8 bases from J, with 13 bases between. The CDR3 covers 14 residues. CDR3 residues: CASSFGWSGEKLFF. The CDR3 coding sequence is TGTGCCAGCAGTTTCGGTTGGTCAGGAGAAAAACTGTTTTTT.

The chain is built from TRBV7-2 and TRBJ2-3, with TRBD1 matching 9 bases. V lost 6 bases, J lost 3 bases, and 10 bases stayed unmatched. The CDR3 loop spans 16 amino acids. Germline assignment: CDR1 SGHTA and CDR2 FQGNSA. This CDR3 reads CASSGQGSFLTDTQYF. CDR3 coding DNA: TGTGCCAGCAGTGGACAGGGGTCTTTCCTGACAGATACGCAGTATTTT.

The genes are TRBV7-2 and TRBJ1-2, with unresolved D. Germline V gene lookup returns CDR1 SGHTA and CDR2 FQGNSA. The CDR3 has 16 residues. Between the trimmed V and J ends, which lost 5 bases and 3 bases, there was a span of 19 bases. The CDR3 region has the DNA TGTGCCAGCAGCCAACGGGTGGACGGCAGTGACTATGGCTACACCTTC. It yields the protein CASSQRVDGSDYGYTF.

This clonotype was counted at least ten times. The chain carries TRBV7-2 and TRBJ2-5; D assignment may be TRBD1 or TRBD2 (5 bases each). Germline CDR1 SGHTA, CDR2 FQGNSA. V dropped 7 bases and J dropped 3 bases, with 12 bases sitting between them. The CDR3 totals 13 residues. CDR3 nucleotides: TGTGCCAGCACCGGGACCAGAGAAGAGACCCAGTACTTC. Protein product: CASTGTREETQYF.

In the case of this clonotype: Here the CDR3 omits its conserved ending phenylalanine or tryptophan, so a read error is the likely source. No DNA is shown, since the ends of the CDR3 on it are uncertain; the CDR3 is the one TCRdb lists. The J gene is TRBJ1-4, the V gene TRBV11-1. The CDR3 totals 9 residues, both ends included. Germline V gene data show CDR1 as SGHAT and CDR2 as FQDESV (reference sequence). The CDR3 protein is CASSSQAVA.

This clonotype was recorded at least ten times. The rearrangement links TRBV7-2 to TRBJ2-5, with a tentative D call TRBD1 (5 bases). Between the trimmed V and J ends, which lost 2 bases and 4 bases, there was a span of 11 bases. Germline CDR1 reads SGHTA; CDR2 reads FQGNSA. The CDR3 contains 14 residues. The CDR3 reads CASSLKAGRETQYF. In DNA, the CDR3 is TGTGCCAGCAGCTTAAAGGCAGGGCGAGAGACCCAGTACTTC.

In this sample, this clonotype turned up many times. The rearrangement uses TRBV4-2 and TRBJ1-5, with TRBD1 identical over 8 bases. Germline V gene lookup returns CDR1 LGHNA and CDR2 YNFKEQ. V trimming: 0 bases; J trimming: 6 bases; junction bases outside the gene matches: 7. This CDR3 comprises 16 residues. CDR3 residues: CASSQDGGQAGQPQHF. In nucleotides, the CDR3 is TGTGCCAGCAGCCAAGATGGGGGACAGGCGGGTCAGCCCCAGCATTTT.

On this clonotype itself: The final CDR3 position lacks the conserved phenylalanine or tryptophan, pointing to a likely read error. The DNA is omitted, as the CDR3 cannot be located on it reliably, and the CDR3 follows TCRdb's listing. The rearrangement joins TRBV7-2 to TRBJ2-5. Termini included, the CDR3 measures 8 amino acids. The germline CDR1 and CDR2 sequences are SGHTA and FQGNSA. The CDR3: CASSLGIS.

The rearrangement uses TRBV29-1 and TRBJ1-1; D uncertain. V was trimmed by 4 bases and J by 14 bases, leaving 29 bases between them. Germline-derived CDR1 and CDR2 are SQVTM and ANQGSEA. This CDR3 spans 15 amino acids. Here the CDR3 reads CSVGRLAGGNNEQFF. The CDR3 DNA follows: TGCAGCGTTGGCCGGCTAGCGGGAGGGAACAATGAGCAGTTCTTT.

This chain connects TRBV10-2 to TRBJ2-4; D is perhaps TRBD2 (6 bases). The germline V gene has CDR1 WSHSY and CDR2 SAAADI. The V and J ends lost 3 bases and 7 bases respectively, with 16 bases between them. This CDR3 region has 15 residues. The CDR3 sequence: CASSDPRLEGNIQYF. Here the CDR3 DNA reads TGCGCCAGCAGTGATCCCCGACTAGAAGGGAACATTCAGTACTTC.

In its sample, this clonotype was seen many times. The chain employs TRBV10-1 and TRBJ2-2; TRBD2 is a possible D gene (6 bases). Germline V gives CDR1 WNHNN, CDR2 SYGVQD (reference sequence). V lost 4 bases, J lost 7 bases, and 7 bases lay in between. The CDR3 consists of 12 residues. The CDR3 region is CASSVRDGELFF. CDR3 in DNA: TGCGCCAGCAGTGTGCGGGACGGGGAGCTGTTTTTT.

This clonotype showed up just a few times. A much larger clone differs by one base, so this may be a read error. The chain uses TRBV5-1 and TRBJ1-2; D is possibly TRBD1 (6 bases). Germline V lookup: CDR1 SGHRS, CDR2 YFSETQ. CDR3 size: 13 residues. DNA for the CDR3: TGCGCCAGCAGCTTGGCTGCAGGGGCCGGCTGCACCTTC. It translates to CASSLAAGAGCTF. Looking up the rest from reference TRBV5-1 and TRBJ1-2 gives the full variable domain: KAGVTQTPRYLIKTRGQQVTLSCSPISGHRSVSWYQQTPGQGLQFLFEYFSETQRNKGNFPGRFSGRQFSNSRSEMNVSTLELGDSALYLCASSLAAGAGCTFGSGTRLTVV.

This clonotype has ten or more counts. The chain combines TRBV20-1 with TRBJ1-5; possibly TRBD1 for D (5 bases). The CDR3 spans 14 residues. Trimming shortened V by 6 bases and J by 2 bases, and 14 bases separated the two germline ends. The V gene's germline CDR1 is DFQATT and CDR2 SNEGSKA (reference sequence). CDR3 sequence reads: CSASRGRGNQPQHF. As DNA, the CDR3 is TGCAGTGCCTCTAGGGGAAGGGGCAATCAGCCCCAGCATTTT.

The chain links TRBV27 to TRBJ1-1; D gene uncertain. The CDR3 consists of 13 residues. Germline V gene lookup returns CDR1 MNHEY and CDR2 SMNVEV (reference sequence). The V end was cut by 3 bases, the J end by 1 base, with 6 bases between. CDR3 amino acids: CASSFWRNTEAFF. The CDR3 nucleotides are TGTGCCAGCAGTTTCTGGCGGAACACTGAAGCTTTCTTT.